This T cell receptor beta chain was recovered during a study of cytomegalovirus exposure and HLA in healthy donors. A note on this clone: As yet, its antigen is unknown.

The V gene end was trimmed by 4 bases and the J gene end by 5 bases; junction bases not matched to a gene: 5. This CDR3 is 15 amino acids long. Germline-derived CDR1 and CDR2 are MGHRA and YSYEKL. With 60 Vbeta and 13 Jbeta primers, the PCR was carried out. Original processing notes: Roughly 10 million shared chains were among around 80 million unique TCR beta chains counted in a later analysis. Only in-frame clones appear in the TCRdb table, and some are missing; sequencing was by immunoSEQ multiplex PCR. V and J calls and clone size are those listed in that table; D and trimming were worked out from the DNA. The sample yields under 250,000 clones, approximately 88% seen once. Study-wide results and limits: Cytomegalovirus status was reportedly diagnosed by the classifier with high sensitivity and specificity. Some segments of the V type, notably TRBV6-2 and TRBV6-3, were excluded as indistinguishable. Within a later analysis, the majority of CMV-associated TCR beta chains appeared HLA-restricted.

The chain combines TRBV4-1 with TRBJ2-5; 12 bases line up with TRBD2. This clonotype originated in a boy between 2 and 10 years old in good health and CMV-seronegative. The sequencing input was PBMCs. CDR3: CASSPLAGGQETQYF. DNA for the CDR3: TGCGCCAGCAGCCCACTAGCGGGAGGCCAGGAGACCCAGTACTTC.